The present T cell receptor (beta chain) was sequenced within a study of technical replicates of blood from several donors. Germline-derived CDR1 and CDR2 are MNHEY and SVGAGI. The CDR3 is made up of 16 amino acids. Trimming pared 2 bases from V and 4 bases from J, leaving 14 bases between. Measured with immunoSEQ multiplex PCR; TCRdb has only the in-frame clones, and not every one. The sample lists about 75,000 clones; 97% were seen once. Sequenced material: T cells isolated from PBMCs. This sequence originates from a human donor in good health. The chain employs TRBV6-5 and TRBJ2-2, with D hard to call. Here the CDR3 reads CASSYGASASTGELFF. In nucleotides, the CDR3 is TGTGCCAGCAGTTACGGAGCCTCAGCTTCCACCGGGGAGCTGTTTTTT.